These T cell receptor beta chains were read from a single sample in a study of OX40 agonist ivuxolimab in advanced cancers. The table came from immunoSEQ multiplex PCR; TCRdb's copy has only in-frame clones and leaves some out. The table records tens of thousands of clones, 84% of them present only once. Source: CD4+ or CD8+ T cells sorted from blood, taken in a trial of the OX40 agonist ivuxolimab. These receptor sequences come from an adult with an advanced solid tumor such as melanoma, head and neck, liver or kidney cancer. Each CDR3 is given with its conserved first and last residue. The D gene is left open where the match is weak. Clone size is stated in some rows and not others, as once, few, many or a class when expanded.

size: NA; length: 15; D: TRBD1; V: TRBV5-5; J: TRBJ2-7; CDR3: CASSVDRERSYEQYF; DNA: TGTGCCAGCAGCGTGGACAGGGAGCGCAGTTACGAGCAGTACTTC
size: NA; length: 14; D: NA; V: TRBV7-2; J: TRBJ2-3; CDR3: CASSTSSRPDTQYF; DNA: TGTGCCAGCAGCACCAGTAGTCGGCCAGATACGCAGTATTTT
size: NA; length: 15; D: NA; V: TRBV7-3; J: TRBJ2-7; CDR3: CASSRLDEGTYEQYF; DNA: TGTGCCAGCAGCCGTCTTGATGAGGGTACTTACGAGCAGTACTTC
size: NA; length: 15; D: TRBD2; V: TRBV5-1; J: TRBJ2-1; CDR3: CASSSGTSGIDEQFF; DNA: TGCGCCAGCAGCTCTGGGACTAGCGGGATCGATGAGCAGTTCTTC
size: NA; length: 15; D: NA; V: TRBV5-1; J: TRBJ1-6; CDR3: CASSLEATTNSPLHF; DNA: TGCGCCAGCAGCTTGGAAGCGACGACGAACTCACCCCTCCACTTT
size: NA; length: 15; D: NA; V: TRBV19; J: TRBJ1-2; CDR3: CATSTPFGDDYGYTF; DNA: TGTGCCACCAGTACCCCTTTCGGCGATGACTATGGCTACACCTTC
size: NA; length: 15; D: NA; V: TRBV10-3; J: TRBJ1-2; CDR3: CAITKQVEGNYGYTF; DNA: TGTGCCATCACCAAACAGGTGGAGGGAAACTATGGCTACACCTTC
size: few; length: 14; D: NA; V: TRBV7-8; J: TRBJ1-2; CDR3: CASRRGRFDYGYTF; DNA: TGTGCCAGCCGGCGGGGTCGGTTCGACTATGGCTACACCTTC
size: NA; length: 14; D: TRBD1; V: TRBV7-2; J: TRBJ1-5; CDR3: CASSLRTGDQPQHF; DNA: TGTGCCAGCAGCTTAAGAACAGGGGATCAGCCCCAGCATTTT
size: few; length: 13; D: TRBD1; V: TRBV30; J: TRBJ2-1; CDR3: CAWSTTGVHEQFF; DNA: TGTGCCTGGAGTACAACAGGGGTTCATGAGCAGTTCTTC
size: NA; length: 11; D: NA; V: TRBV30; J: TRBJ2-3; CDR3: CAWSPTDTQYF; DNA: TGTGCCTGGAGTCCCACAGATACGCAGTATTTT
size: NA; length: 12; D: NA; V: TRBV19; J: TRBJ2-1; CDR3: CASSRSNNEQFF; DNA: TGTGCCAGTAGCCGCAGTAACAATGAGCAGTTCTTC
size: NA; length: 14; D: NA; V: TRBV6-5; J: TRBJ1-5; CDR3: CASAGAYSNQPQHF; DNA: TGTGCCAGCGCGGGAGCTTATAGCAATCAGCCCCAGCATTTT
size: once; length: 13; D: NA; V: TRBV5-8; J: TRBJ1-1; CDR3: CASSSIEGTLAFF; DNA: TGTGCCAGCAGCTCCATAGAAGGGACGTTAGCTTTCTTT
size: NA; length: 15; D: NA; V: TRBV27; J: TRBJ2-3; CDR3: CASSLGSPRAGTQYF; DNA: TGTGCCAGCAGTTTGGGATCGCCTAGGGCGGGTACGCAGTATTTT
size: NA; length: 17; D: NA; V: TRBV9; J: TRBJ1-3; CDR3: CASSAKGTGSSGNTIYF; DNA: TGTGCCAGCAGCGCGAAGGGAACAGGCAGCTCTGGAAACACCATATATTTT
size: NA; length: 15; D: NA; V: TRBV7-2; J: TRBJ2-6; CDR3: CASSPYHSGANVLTF; DNA: TGTGCCAGCAGCCCCTACCACTCTGGGGCCAACGTCCTGACTTTC
size: NA; length: 11; D: NA; V: TRBV30; J: TRBJ2-7; CDR3: CAGLGTSEQYF; DNA: TGTGCCGGTTTAGGGACCTCTGAGCAGTACTTC
size: NA; length: 17; D: TRBD1; V: TRBV7-3; J: TRBJ1-6; CDR3: CASSLGGSRGGNSPLHF; DNA: TGTGCCAGCAGCTTAGGAGGGAGCAGGGGGGGTAATTCACCCCTCCACTTT
size: NA; length: 11; D: NA; V: TRBV10-3; J: TRBJ2-7; CDR3: CAISESGLQYF; DNA: TGTGCCATCAGTGAGTCGGGGCTGCAGTACTTC
size: NA; length: 14; D: NA; V: TRBV10-3; J: TRBJ1-5; CDR3: CAISEQADYQPQHF; DNA: TGTGCCATCAGTGAGCAGGCAGATTATCAGCCCCAGCATTTT
size: NA; length: 15; D: TRBD1; V: TRBV19; J: TRBJ2-5; CDR3: CASSKQGKGQETQYF; DNA: TGTGCCAGTAGTAAACAGGGGAAGGGACAAGAGACCCAGTACTTC
size: NA; length: 14; D: NA; V: TRBV30; J: TRBJ1-2; CDR3: CAWSVSAGWSGYTF; DNA: TGTGCCTGGAGTGTAAGTGCAGGGTGGTCTGGCTACACCTTC
size: NA; length: 14; D: NA; V: TRBV2; J: TRBJ2-7; CDR3: CASSEQGHSYEQYF; DNA: TGTGCCAGCAGTGAACAGGGGCACTCCTACGAGCAGTACTTC
size: NA; length: 11; D: NA; V: TRBV2; J: TRBJ1-1; CDR3: CASRGFAEAFF; DNA: TGTGCCAGCAGGGGGTTTGCTGAAGCTTTCTTT
size: NA; length: 13; D: NA; V: TRBV7-9; J: TRBJ1-1; CDR3: CASSLDNWGEAFF; DNA: TGTGCCAGCAGCTTAGATAATTGGGGGGAAGCTTTCTTT
size: NA; length: 15; D: NA; V: TRBV7-2; J: TRBJ1-4; CDR3: CASSLGGAPNEKLFF; DNA: TGTGCCAGCAGCTTAGGGGGGGCCCCTAATGAAAAACTGTTTTTT
size: NA; length: 11; D: NA; V: TRBV20-1; J: TRBJ1-2; CDR3: CSASRVATERF; DNA: TGCAGTGCTAGTCGGGTCGCCACGGAGCGCTTC
size: once; length: 13; D: NA; V: TRBV27; J: TRBJ1-5; CDR3: CASSFVPNQPQHF; DNA: TGTGCCAGCAGTTTTGTTCCCAATCAGCCCCAGCATTTT
size: NA; length: 11; D: NA; V: TRBV20-1; J: TRBJ2-2; CDR3: CSALTRGELFF; DNA: TGCAGTGCCCTAACTAGAGGGGAGCTGTTTTTT
size: few; length: 16; D: TRBD1; V: TRBV5-1; J: TRBJ1-1; CDR3: CASSGGQGTKGTEAFF; DNA: TGCGCCAGCAGCGGTGGACAGGGCACTAAGGGCACTGAAGCTTTCTTT
size: NA; length: 16; D: TRBD2; V: TRBV11-3; J: TRBJ2-7; CDR3: CASSQKSSGMGYEQYF; DNA: TGTGCCAGCAGCCAGAAGTCTAGCGGGATGGGGTACGAGCAGTACTTC
size: NA; length: 15; D: NA; V: TRBV6-1; J: TRBJ1-3; CDR3: CASSPPIFLGNTIYF; DNA: TGTGCCAGCAGTCCCCCCATCTTTCTTGGAAACACCATATATTTT
size: NA; length: 16; D: NA; V: TRBV2; J: TRBJ2-2; CDR3: CASSPEGGTNTGELFF; DNA: TGTGCCAGCAGCCCCGAGGGGGGGACGAACACCGGGGAGCTGTTTTTT
size: NA; length: 12; D: NA; V: TRBV28; J: TRBJ2-7; CDR3: CASSLVRYEQYF; DNA: TGTGCCAGCAGTTTAGTGAGGTACGAGCAGTACTTC
size: NA; length: 15; D: NA; V: TRBV15; J: TRBJ1-4; CDR3: CATSRDKGSNEKLFF; DNA: TGTGCCACCAGCAGAGATAAGGGGTCTAATGAAAAACTGTTTTTT
size: once; length: 13; D: NA; V: TRBV29-1; J: TRBJ2-2; CDR3: CSGDGGNTGELFF; DNA: TGCAGCGGTGACGGGGGTAACACCGGGGAGCTGTTTTTT
size: NA; length: 17; D: TRBD2; V: TRBV7-9; J: TRBJ2-1; CDR3: CASSPRLAGGPANEQFF; DNA: TGTGCCAGCAGCCCTAGACTAGCGGGAGGGCCTGCGAATGAGCAGTTCTTC
size: NA; length: 14; D: TRBD1; V: TRBV9; J: TRBJ1-5; CDR3: CASSEGTGGQPQHF; DNA: TGTGCCAGCAGCGAGGGGACAGGAGGACAGCCCCAGCATTTT
size: NA; length: 17; D: NA; V: TRBV12-5; J: TRBJ1-5; CDR3: CASGFWGWGGEKQPQHF; DNA: TGTGCTAGTGGTTTCTGGGGATGGGGAGGCGAGAAACAGCCCCAGCATTTT
size: NA; length: 13; D: TRBD2; V: TRBV4-3; J: TRBJ2-1; CDR3: CAGRLAGGNEQFF; DNA: TGCGCCGGCCGACTAGCGGGGGGCAATGAGCAGTTCTTC
size: NA; length: 13; D: NA; V: TRBV4-3; J: TRBJ2-5; CDR3: CASSQEVLRGQYF; DNA: TGCGCCAGCAGCCAAGAAGTGCTGAGGGGCCAGTACTTC
size: NA; length: 14; D: NA; V: TRBV28; J: TRBJ1-4; CDR3: CASGTRGDNEKLFF; DNA: TGTGCCAGCGGAACCCGGGGTGACAATGAAAAACTGTTTTTT
size: NA; length: 15; D: NA; V: TRBV19; J: TRBJ2-5; CDR3: CASSTTRETGETQYF; DNA: TGTGCCAGTAGTACAACGCGCGAAACGGGAGAGACCCAGTACTTC
size: NA; length: 15; D: NA; V: TRBV4-1; J: TRBJ2-7; CDR3: CASSQDWEEIYEQYF; DNA: TGCGCCAGCAGCCAAGATTGGGAAGAAATCTACGAGCAGTACTTC
size: NA; length: 12; D: NA; V: TRBV30; J: TRBJ1-2; CDR3: CAWSVRGDGYTF; DNA: TGTGCCTGGAGTGTCAGAGGGGACGGCTACACCTTC
size: once; length: 17; D: TRBD1; V: TRBV6-1; J: TRBJ1-2; CDR3: CASSEATLRAGGYGYTF; DNA: TGTGCCAGCAGTGAAGCTACCCTAAGGGCAGGGGGCTATGGCTACACCTTC
size: NA; length: 15; D: TRBD1; V: TRBV4-1; J: TRBJ1-6; CDR3: CASSQEAGGNSPLHF; DNA: TGCGCCAGCAGCCAAGAGGCAGGGGGTAATTCACCCCTCCACTTT